This T cell receptor (beta chain) is drawn from a study of OX40 agonist ivuxolimab in advanced cancers. In the study overall: Patients were roughly 83% male with ages roughly 20 to 90, mean 60.

Here immunoSEQ multiplex PCR was the method, and the copy in TCRdb shows in-frame clones only, minus some. The repertoire consists of about 82,000 clones, with over 65% occurring once and the leading ten covering 0.7% to 0.9%. After removal of 6 bases from V and 9 bases from J, the junction contained 10 bases not matched to a gene. The germline V gene has CDR1 MNHEY and CDR2 SVGAGI. This CDR3 has 14 residues. The sequence was collected from an adult with an advanced solid tumor such as melanoma, head and neck, liver or kidney cancer. V is TRBV6-5 and J is TRBJ2-2, with 7 bases aligning to TRBD1. The starting material was CD4+ or CD8+ T cells sorted from blood, obtained in a trial of the OX40 agonist ivuxolimab. The CDR3 region is CASSSTGAVRELFF. In DNA form, the CDR3 reads TGTGCCAGCAGCTCTACAGGGGCTGTCCGGGAGCTGTTTTTT.